The 28 T cell receptor beta chains below were found in one sample sequenced in a study of T cell repertoires in cytomegalovirus infection. TCRdb re-called the reads through MiXCR, storing one row per CDR3 protein. The table lists about 250,000 distinct CDR3 sequences, approximately 13% of them singletons. The sample comprised PBMCs. The receptors come from a human donor in good health (CMV status not recorded). Some clones in this sample may be carry-over from other donors' samples.

This clonotype came up a few times. The gene calls are TRBV10-3 and TRBJ2-1, with D hard to call. The V end was cut by 0 bases, the J end by 9 bases, with 12 bases between. This CDR3 comprises 14 residues. The V gene's germline CDR1 is ENHRY and CDR2 SYGVKD. CDR3: CAISESATVTEQFF. In nucleotides, the CDR3 is TGTGCCATCAGTGAGTCGGCGACGGTCACTGAGCAGTTCTTC.

This clonotype was observed at least ten times. V and J are TRBV7-2 and TRBJ2-3, with 8 bases aligning to TRBD2. Trimming removed 5 bases from V and 3 bases from J; junction bases left unmatched: 10. CDR3 size: 16 residues. Germline V CDR1 and CDR2: SGHTA, FQGNSA. This chain's CDR3 is CASSPRLRGVTDTQYF. DNA of the CDR3: TGTGCCAGCAGCCCCCGGCTGCGGGGGGTAACAGATACGCAGTATTTT.

This clonotype was detected a few times. J is TRBJ1-2 and V is TRBV28; 8 bases match TRBD1. J was trimmed by 2 bases and V by 4 bases; bases with no gene match: 6. This CDR3 comprises 15 residues. The V gene's germline CDR1 is MDHEN and CDR2 SYDVKM. The DNA for the CDR3 is TGTGCCAGCAGTTCCTCCCACAGGGGGAACTATGGCTACACCTTC. It is translated as CASSSSHRGNYGYTF.

The genes are TRBV27 and TRBJ2-7, with 9 bases identical to TRBD2. The V and J ends lost 8 bases and 7 bases, in that order; junction bases with no gene match: 15. Per germline, CDR1 MNHEY and CDR2 SMNVEV (reference sequence). There are 15 residues in the CDR3. The CDR3 DNA reads TGTGCCAGCTCCGGGGTCGCTAGCGGGGTGAGGGAGCAGTACTTC. It codes for CASSGVASGVREQYF.

This chain uses TRBV6-2 or TRBV6-3 with TRBJ2-3; TRBD1 agrees at 7 bases. Trimming at V came to 6 bases and at J to 4 bases, leaving 4 bases not matched to a gene. The CDR3 has 13 amino acids. Germline loops: CDR1 MNHEY, CDR2 SVGEGT. The DNA for the CDR3 is TGTGCCAGCAGACCACAGGGGCCAGATACGCAGTATTTT. Protein: CASRPQGPDTQYF.

This clonotype was picked up a small number of times. The chain recombines TRBV19 with TRBJ1-5; D is unclear. CDR3 size: 15 residues. The germline CDR1 and CDR2 sequences are LNHDA and SQIVND (reference sequence). Trimming took 1 base from V and 4 from J, leaving 11 bases between them. The CDR3, as DNA: TGTGCCAGTAGTATAGCGGGGTCCACAAATCAGCCCCAGCATTTT. Its protein is CASSIAGSTNQPQHF. Supplemented by reference TRBV19 and TRBJ1-5, the full variable domain reads DGGITQSPKYLFRKEGQNVTLSCEQNLNHDAMYWYRQDPGQGLRLIYYSQIVNDFQKGDIAEGYSVSREKKESFPLTVTSAQKNPTAFYLCASSIAGSTNQPQHFGDGTRLSIL.

This clonotype was picked up many times. V gene TRBV7-2 combines with J gene TRBJ2-7; D is possibly TRBD2 (6 bases). CDR1 SGHTA and CDR2 FQGNSA come from the germline V gene. Trimming removed 2 bases at V and 6 bases at J, with 17 bases between. This CDR3 spans 15 amino acids. The CDR3 loop reads CASSLSPGRRGEQYF. The CDR3 DNA reads TGTGCCAGCAGCTTATCCCCAGGGAGGCGCGGCGAGCAGTACTTC.

In its sample, this clonotype was seen many times. The chain couples TRBV7-2 to TRBJ2-5; D is unclear. CDR3 length equals 15 residues. Germline V gene data show CDR1 as SGHTA and CDR2 as FQGNSA. V was clipped by 5 bases and J by 2 bases, with 15 bases between them. CDR3 in DNA: TGTGCCAGCAGCCCTGAGAGAGGTCTACAAGAGACCCAGTACTTC. It codes for CASSPERGLQETQYF.

This clonotype was counted many times. V is TRBV5-1 and J is TRBJ2-6; no clear D. Per the germline V gene, CDR1 is SGHRS and CDR2 is YFSETQ. This CDR3 region has 17 residues. Trimming pared 6 bases from V and 0 bases from J, leaving 16 bases between. The CDR3 loop reads CASKEGQVGSGANVLTF. CDR3 in DNA: TGCGCCAGCAAGGAAGGGCAGGTAGGCTCTGGGGCCAACGTCCTGACTTTC. The whole variable domain, filled in from reference TRBV5-1 and TRBJ2-6, reads KAGVTQTPRYLIKTRGQQVTLSCSPISGHRSVSWYQQTPGQGLQFLFEYFSETQRNKGNFPGRFSGRQFSNSRSEMNVSTLELGDSALYLCASKEGQVGSGANVLTFGAGSRLTVL.

The CDR3 loop reads CSTGWAFF. CDR3 DNA: TGCAGTACAGGGTGGGCTTTCTTT. The chain couples TRBV20-1 to TRBJ1-1, with D maybe TRBD1 (6 bases). Germline assignment: CDR1 DFQATT and CDR2 SNEGSKA (reference sequence). V gave up 8 bases and J gave up 11 bases, with 9 bases separating them. The length of the CDR3 is 8 residues.

This clonotype appeared many times. This chain links TRBV7-2 with TRBJ2-5; D is unclear. Germline V lookup: CDR1 SGHTA, CDR2 FQGNSA. This CDR3 contains 12 residues. V gave up 1 base and J gave up 5 bases, with 5 bases separating them. CDR3 nucleotides: TGTGCCAGCAGCTTAGTGGTGGAGACCCAGTACTTC. Translating it yields CASSLVVETQYF.

The chain employs TRBV5-1 and TRBJ2-1, with 9 bases matching TRBD2. The CDR3 is made up of 15 amino acids. Germline values: CDR1 SGHRS, CDR2 YFSETQ. The trim removed 2 bases at V and 5 bases at J, leaving 5 bases unmatched. The CDR3 protein is CASSFSLAGHNEQFF. The CDR3 DNA reads as TGCGCCAGCAGCTTTTCACTAGCGGGCCACAATGAGCAGTTCTTC.

This clonotype has a count of ten or more. The V call is TRBV6-2 or TRBV6-3, the J call TRBJ2-7; possible D gene TRBD2, 5 bases. CDR3 length: 12 amino acids. Germline-derived CDR1 and CDR2 are MNHEY and SVGEGT. Trimming shortened V by 2 bases and J by 6 bases, and 8 bases separated the two germline ends. This CDR3 is CASSYPAGEQYF. The CDR3 region has the DNA TGTGCCAGCAGTTACCCCGCGGGCGAGCAGTACTTC.

This clonotype was seen at least ten times. The chain employs TRBV28 and TRBJ1-1; TRBD1 is a possible D gene (5 bases). Trimming stripped 7 bases from V and 0 bases from J, with 15 bases between. Germline V lookup: CDR1 MDHEN, CDR2 SYDVKM. The CDR3 sequence is 15 residues long. The CDR3 protein is CASTGQGRLNTEAFF. The CDR3 DNA reads as TGTGCCAGCACCGGCCAGGGACGGCTGAACACTGAAGCTTTCTTT. The full variable domain, with the rest looked up from reference TRBV28 and TRBJ1-1, is DVKVTQSSRYLVKRTGEKVFLECVQDMDHENMFWYRQDPGLGLRLIYFSYDVKMKEKGDIPEGYSVSREKKERFSLILESASTNQTSMYLCASTGQGRLNTEAFFGQGTRLTVV.

The table lists this clonotype with many counts. V gene TRBV12-3 or TRBV12-4 combines with J gene TRBJ1-1, with D possibly matching TRBD1 (5 bases). The CDR3 runs to 14 residues. V lost 5 bases and J 0 bases, leaving 10 bases between the germline ends. The CDR3 is CASSRQGLNTEAFF. As DNA, the CDR3 is TGTGCCAGCAGTCGTCAGGGTCTGAACACTGAAGCTTTCTTT.

This clonotype was found a few times. The chain couples TRBV6-5 to TRBJ2-7, with D unclear. There are 16 residues in the CDR3. Per the germline V gene, CDR1 is MNHEY and CDR2 is SVGAGI. Trimming took off 5 bases at V and 2 bases at J, with 19 bases between the two ends. CDR3 in amino acids: CASSANPARHAYEQYF. The CDR3 nucleotides are TGTGCCAGCAGTGCCAACCCGGCGCGGCACGCCTACGAGCAGTACTTC.

This clonotype has ten or more counts. The chain couples TRBV7-2 to TRBJ2-3; no definite D call. CDR1 is SGHTA and CDR2 is FQGNSA in the germline V gene. The germline V and J ends were trimmed by 1 base and 4 bases, with 9 bases remaining between them. This CDR3 has 14 residues. The CDR3 DNA follows: TGTGCCAGCAGCTTAGAGGGTCCCCCAGATACGCAGTATTTT. It yields the protein CASSLEGPPDTQYF.

This clonotype was seen repeatedly, ten times or more. V and J are TRBV24-1 and TRBJ2-1, with 10 positions matching TRBD1. The CDR3 has 16 residues. V lost 2 bases, J lost 5 bases, and 5 bases stayed unmatched. Germline lookup yields CDR1 KGHDR and CDR2 SFDVKD. The CDR3 DNA follows: TGTGCCACCAGTGATTCCGGGACAGGGGACGACAATGAGCAGTTCTTC. Translating gives CATSDSGTGDDNEQFF.

Many counts were recorded for this clonotype. The gene calls are TRBV4-1 and TRBJ2-7; D gene unclear. The V end was cut by 1 base, the J end by 5 bases, with 9 bases between. This CDR3 region has 13 residues. CDR1 and CDR2 from the germline V gene are MGHRA and YSYEKL. CDR3 amino acids: CASSQVNSHEQYF. The CDR3 bases are TGCGCCAGCAGCCAAGTTAACAGCCACGAGCAGTACTTC.

This clonotype was counted once. This chain connects TRBV29-1 to TRBJ2-7; D unresolved. The germline CDR1 and CDR2 sequences are SQVTM and ANQGSEA. The CDR3 runs 12 residues. The V and J ends lost 4 bases and 2 bases respectively, with 9 bases between them. As DNA, the CDR3 is TGCAGCGTTGCGGCCAGCCCCTACGAGCAGTACTTC. This gives the protein CSVAASPYEQYF.

This clonotype was recorded at least ten times. The chain links TRBV7-2 to TRBJ2-1; 8 positions match TRBD2. CDR1 SGHTA and CDR2 FQGNSA come from the germline V gene. The CDR3 covers 15 residues. V shed 4 bases and J 0 bases; nucleotides not matched to a gene: 2. In DNA, the CDR3 is TGTGCCAGCAGCTCCGGGAGGGCCTCCTACAATGAGCAGTTCTTC. Its protein product is CASSSGRASYNEQFF.

This clonotype was picked up a small number of times. This chain joins TRBV14 and TRBJ1-1, with 7 bases identical to TRBD1. V dropped 0 bases and J dropped 0; count of bases not matched to a gene: 16. CDR3 length: 20 residues. Per the germline V gene, CDR1 is SGHDN and CDR2 is FVKESK. CDR3 amino acids: CASSQDPRSEQGSVNTEAFF. As DNA, the CDR3 is TGTGCCAGCAGCCAAGACCCACGCTCGGAACAGGGGTCAGTGAACACTGAAGCTTTCTTT.

This clonotype was seen many times. V and J are TRBV20-1 and TRBJ2-3, with D possibly matching TRBD2 (6 bases). CDR3 length equals 15 residues. CDR1 is DFQATT, CDR2 SNEGSKA, per germline (reference sequence). The V gene lost 4 bases and the J gene lost 0 bases, with 14 bases spanning the gap. This CDR3 reads CSATVRGISTDTQYF. CDR3 sequence (DNA): TGCAGTGCTACAGTACGGGGGATTAGCACAGATACGCAGTATTTT.

There are many counts of this clonotype. The gene calls are TRBV7-2 and TRBJ1-5; D gene uncertain. This CDR3 is 13 amino acids long. Germline V gene lookup returns CDR1 SGHTA and CDR2 FQGNSA. V was trimmed by 5 bases and J by 2 bases, leaving 7 bases between them. Here the CDR3 DNA reads TGTGCCAGCAGCGTTAAGGGCAATCAGCCCCAGCATTTT. This encodes CASSVKGNQPQHF.

The gene calls are TRBV7-3 and TRBJ2-6; TRBD1 agrees at 12 bases. The CDR3 length is 17 residues. CDR1 and CDR2 from the germline V gene are SGHTA and FQGTGA. With V trimmed by 4 bases and J by 2 bases, 3 bases remained unmatched. CDR3 coding DNA: TGTGCCAGCAGCTCCGGGACAGGGGGCGCTGGGGCCAACGTCCTGACTTTC. Its translation: CASSSGTGGAGANVLTF. Supplemented by reference TRBV7-3 and TRBJ2-6, the full variable domain reads GAGVSQTPSNKVTEKGKYVELRCDPISGHTALYWYRQSLGQGPEFLIYFQGTGAADDSGLPNDRFFAVRPEGSVSTLKIQRTERGDSAVYLCASSSGTGGAGANVLTFGAGSRLTVL.

This clonotype was seen at least ten times. The chain uses TRBV6-5 and TRBJ2-1, with TRBD2 identical over 12 bases. This CDR3 region has 15 residues. The V gene's germline CDR1 is MNHEY and CDR2 SVGAGI. V was clipped by 0 bases and J by 7 bases; unmatched bases: 1. In DNA form, the CDR3 reads TGTGCCAGCAGTTACTCCGGGACTAGCGGGAATGAGCAGTTCTTC. Protein product: CASSYSGTSGNEQFF.

This clonotype appeared many times. The chain employs TRBV6-6 and TRBJ2-1, with 10 bases identical to TRBD1. Germline lookup yields CDR1 MNHNY and CDR2 SVGAGI (reference sequence). CDR3 length: 14 amino acids. Trimming at V came to 6 bases and at J to 7 bases, leaving 6 bases not matched to a gene. The CDR3, as DNA: TGTGCCAGCAGGCACCCGGGACAGGGGAATGAGCAGTTCTTC. Protein product: CASRHPGQGNEQFF.

The chain recombines TRBV9 with TRBJ2-6; no clear D gene. CDR1 SGDLS and CDR2 YYNGEE come from the germline V gene. V lost 0 bases, J lost 1 base, and 8 bases lay in between. The CDR3 totals 16 residues. The CDR3 region is CASSVGEISGANVLTF. In nucleotides, the CDR3 is TGTGCCAGCAGCGTAGGAGAGATTTCTGGGGCCAACGTCCTGACTTTC.